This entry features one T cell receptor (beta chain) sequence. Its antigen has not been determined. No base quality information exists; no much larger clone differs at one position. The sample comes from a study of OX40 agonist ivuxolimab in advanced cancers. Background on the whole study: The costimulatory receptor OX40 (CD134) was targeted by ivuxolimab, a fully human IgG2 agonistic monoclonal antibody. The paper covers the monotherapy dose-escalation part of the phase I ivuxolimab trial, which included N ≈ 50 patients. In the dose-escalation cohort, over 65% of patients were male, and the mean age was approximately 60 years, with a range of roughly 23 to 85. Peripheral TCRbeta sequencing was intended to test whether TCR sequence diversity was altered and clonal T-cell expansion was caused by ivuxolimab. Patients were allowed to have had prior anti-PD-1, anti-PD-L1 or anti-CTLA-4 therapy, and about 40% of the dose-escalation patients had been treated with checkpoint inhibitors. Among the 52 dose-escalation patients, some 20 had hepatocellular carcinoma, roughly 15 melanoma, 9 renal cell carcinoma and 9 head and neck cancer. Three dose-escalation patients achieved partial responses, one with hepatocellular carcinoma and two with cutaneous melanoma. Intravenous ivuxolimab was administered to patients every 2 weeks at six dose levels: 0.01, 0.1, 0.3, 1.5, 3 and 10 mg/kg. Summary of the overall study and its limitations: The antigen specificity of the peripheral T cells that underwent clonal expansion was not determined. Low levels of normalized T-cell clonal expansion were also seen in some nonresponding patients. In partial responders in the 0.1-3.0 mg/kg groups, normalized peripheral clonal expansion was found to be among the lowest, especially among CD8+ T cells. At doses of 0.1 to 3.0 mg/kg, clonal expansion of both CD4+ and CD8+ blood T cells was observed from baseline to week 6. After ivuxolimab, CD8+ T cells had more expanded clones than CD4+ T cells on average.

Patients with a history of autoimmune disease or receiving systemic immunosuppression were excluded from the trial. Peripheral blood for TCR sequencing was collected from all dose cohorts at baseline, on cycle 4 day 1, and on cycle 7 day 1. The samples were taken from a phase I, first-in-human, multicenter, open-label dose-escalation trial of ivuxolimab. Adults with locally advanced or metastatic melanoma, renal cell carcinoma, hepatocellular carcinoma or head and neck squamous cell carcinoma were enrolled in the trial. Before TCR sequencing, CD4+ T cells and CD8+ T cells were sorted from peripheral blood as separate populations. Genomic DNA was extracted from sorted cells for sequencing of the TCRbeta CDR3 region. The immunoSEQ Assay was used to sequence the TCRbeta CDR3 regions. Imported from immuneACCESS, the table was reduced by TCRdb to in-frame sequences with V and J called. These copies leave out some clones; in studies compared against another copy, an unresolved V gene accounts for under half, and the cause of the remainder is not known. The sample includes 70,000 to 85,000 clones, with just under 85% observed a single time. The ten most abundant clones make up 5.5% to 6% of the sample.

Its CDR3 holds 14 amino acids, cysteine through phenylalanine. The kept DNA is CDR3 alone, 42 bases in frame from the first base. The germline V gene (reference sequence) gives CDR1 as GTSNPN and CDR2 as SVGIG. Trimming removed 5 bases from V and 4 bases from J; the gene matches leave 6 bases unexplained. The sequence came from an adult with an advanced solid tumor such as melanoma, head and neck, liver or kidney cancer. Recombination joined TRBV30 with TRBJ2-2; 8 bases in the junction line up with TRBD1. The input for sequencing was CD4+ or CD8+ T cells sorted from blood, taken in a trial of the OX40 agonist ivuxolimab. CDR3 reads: CAWSGGAFTGELFF. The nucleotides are TGTGCCTGGTCAGGGGGCGCATTCACCGGGGAGCTGTTTTTT.